This TCR beta chain was captured in a study of response to subunit inactivated influenza vaccine. MiXCR, run by TCRdb on the RT-PCR reads, gives a single entry per CDR3 protein. The sample lists 530,000 or so distinct CDR3 sequences, 13% to 15% occurring once. There are a few counts of this clonotype. Its cognate antigen is unknown. V dropped 0 bases and J dropped 13 bases, with 15 bases sitting between them. There are 13 residues in the CDR3. CDR1 is SGHTA and CDR2 is FQGNSA in the germline V gene. General study results and limits: T cells newly recruited by each seasonal influenza vaccination are few, the authors suggested.

The chain recombines TRBV7-2 with TRBJ2-5; D is unclear. The TCR was taken from a man in his fifties or sixties who received an inactivated influenza vaccine. The source was PBMCs from blood, collected 11 to 12 days after vaccination. The CDR3 region has the DNA TGTGCCAGCAGCTTAGCGCTACGGGCCCCATTGTACTTC. Translation: CASSLALRAPLYF.